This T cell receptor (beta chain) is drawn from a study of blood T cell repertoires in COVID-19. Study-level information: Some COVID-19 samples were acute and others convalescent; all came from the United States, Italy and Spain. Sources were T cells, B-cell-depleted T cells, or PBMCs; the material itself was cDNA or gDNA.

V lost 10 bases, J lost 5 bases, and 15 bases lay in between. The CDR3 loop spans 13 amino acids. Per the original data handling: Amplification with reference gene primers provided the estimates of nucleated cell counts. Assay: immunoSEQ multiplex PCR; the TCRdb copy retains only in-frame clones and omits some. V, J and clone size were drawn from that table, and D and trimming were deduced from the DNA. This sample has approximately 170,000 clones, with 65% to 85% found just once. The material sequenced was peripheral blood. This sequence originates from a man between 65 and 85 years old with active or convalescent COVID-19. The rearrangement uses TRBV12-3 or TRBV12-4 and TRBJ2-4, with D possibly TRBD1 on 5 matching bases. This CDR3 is CATSRTPQNIQYF. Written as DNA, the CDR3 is TGTGCCACCTCGAGGACACCCCAAAACATTCAGTACTTC.